The 2 T cell receptor beta chains reported below all come from one sample, sequenced in a study of cytomegalovirus exposure and HLA in healthy donors. The PCR was carried out with 60 Vbeta primers and 13 Jbeta primers. Sequencing was performed with immunoSEQ multiplex PCR; in TCRdb, only in-frame clones are kept and a portion is missing. The sample includes 97,000 or so clones, roughly four fifths seen only once; the top ten take 9.6%. The specimen sequenced was PBMCs. These receptors were taken from a male donor in good health and CMV-seropositive.

This clone was found once. This chain links TRBV7-7 with TRBJ2-2; 12 bases map to TRBD2. With 5 bases clipped from V and 5 bases from J, the junction kept 3 bases outside the gene matches. The CDR3 totals 15 residues. Per germline, CDR1 SSHAT and CDR2 FNYEAQ (reference sequence). CDR3 amino acids: CASSAGLAGTGELFF. The CDR3 coding sequence is TGTGCCAGCAGCGCCGGACTAGCGGGAACCGGGGAGCTGTTTTTT.

J is TRBJ1-2 and V is TRBV30; D gene unclear. The CDR3 runs to 13 residues. V was trimmed by 3 bases and J by 0 bases, leaving 8 bases between them. Germline-derived CDR1 and CDR2 are GTSNPN and SVGIG (reference sequence). As DNA, the CDR3 is TGTGCCTGGAGGGCGAGGGCTAACTATGGCTACACCTTC. Translation: CAWRARANYGYTF.